This TCR beta chain emerged from a study of T-cell memory formation after mild COVID-19. Using its own MiXCR run on the 5' RACE reads, TCRdb lists one record per CDR3 protein. The data hold hundreds of thousands of distinct CDR3 sequences, with about 20% observed a single time. V was cut by 1 base and J by 8 bases, with 14 bases left in between. CDR3 size: 15 residues. Looked up from germline, CDR1 is KGHDR and CDR2 is SFDVKD. What was sequenced was PBMCs or a T cell subset sorted from them (not recorded which). This sequence joins TRBV24-1 and TRBJ2-4; perhaps TRBD2 as D (6 bases). This clonotype was sampled from an adult woman who had mild COVID-19 (a few samples of this study predate the infection). Cell type and time point are not known. The CDR3 region is CATSDFTKGGYIQYF. The CDR3 DNA follows: TGTGCCACCAGTGATTTTACGAAGGGAGGATACATTCAGTACTTC.